The source of this T cell receptor beta chain is a study of blood T cell repertoires in COVID-19. Overall study context: The analysed material was cDNA or gDNA that came from T cells, B-cell-depleted T cells, or PBMCs.

Only in-frame clones appear in the TCRdb table, and some are missing; sequencing was by immunoSEQ multiplex PCR. The sample lists about 440,000 clones; 70% to 90% were seen once. Looked up from germline, CDR1 is LGHDT and CDR2 is YNNKEL (reference sequence). The ends lost 4 bases at V and 6 bases at J; junction bases unmatched: 4. The CDR3 totals 15 residues. The TCR originated in a woman between 18 and 29 years old with acute COVID-19. The specimen sequenced was PBMCs or T cells enriched from blood (not recorded which). The chain employs TRBV3-1 (or the pseudogene TRBV3-2) and TRBJ2-1; TRBD1 agrees at 12 bases. CDR3: CASSPRDRGLNEQFF. The CDR3 DNA sequence: TGTGCCAGCAGCCCCCGGGACAGGGGGCTCAATGAGCAGTTCTTC.